The 26 T cell receptor beta chains reported below all come from one sample, sequenced in a study of CXCR3-negative and CXCR3-positive naive CD8 T cells. The authors made the TRB cDNA libraries by 5' RACE using UMI labels. TCRdb reanalyzed the 5' RACE reads, giving one entry per CDR3 protein sequence and no DNA. This sample lists 40,000 to 45,000 distinct CDR3 sequences; its ten largest clones have about 2%. Sequencing was carried out using naive CXCR3- CD8+ T cells from blood. The subset is: CD45RO-CCR7+CD27+CD95- naive CD8+ T cells lacking CXCR3 (TNR3-). The origin of the receptors is a human donor in good health. Some clones in this sample may be carry-over from other donors' samples.

V usage is TRBV12-3 or TRBV12-4 and J usage is TRBJ2-2. The CDR3 is made up of 14 amino acids. This CDR3 is CASSLDSYTGELFF.

By frequency, this clonotype registers medium-sized. The rearrangement links TRBV29-1 to TRBJ1-1. Germline V gives CDR1 SQVTM, CDR2 ANQGSEA. The CDR3 totals 13 residues. CDR3 residues: CSVFGWENTEAFF.

This chain connects TRBV29-1 to TRBJ2-1; the TCRdb call, TRBD1, lacks DNA for checking. CDR1 is SQVTM and CDR2 is ANQGSEA in the germline V gene. This CDR3 contains 15 residues. The chain's CDR3 is CSVGLWTGSYNEQFF.

The J gene is TRBJ1-2, the V gene TRBV14. The CDR3 spans 17 residues. Per germline, CDR1 SGHDN and CDR2 FVKESK. The CDR3 spells CASSQEVRYGLENGYTF.

The V call is TRBV15, the J call TRBJ2-7. The CDR3 loop spans 11 amino acids. The germline gives CDR1 LNHNV, CDR2 YYDKDF (reference sequence). This chain's CDR3 is CATSRGYEQYF.

The rearrangement links TRBV27 to TRBJ1-3; TCRdb selects TRBD1, and the lack of DNA leaves this call unchecked. The CDR3 length is 15 residues. Per germline, CDR1 MNHEY and CDR2 SMNVEV (reference sequence). Here the CDR3 reads CASSWNRVSGNTIYF.

V gene TRBV28 combines with J gene TRBJ2-5; TCRdb selects TRBD2, and the lack of DNA leaves this call unchecked. The CDR3 covers 18 residues. CDR1 and CDR2 (germline): MDHEN, SYDVKM. The CDR3 loop reads CASSSPTSGSDNQETQYF.

V and J are TRBV19 and TRBJ1-1; TCRdb reports TRBD1, a call that lacks DNA to check it against. Germline loops: CDR1 LNHDA, CDR2 SQIVND (reference sequence). CDR3 size: 16 residues. This CDR3 reads CASSIGQGARNTEAFF.

The J gene is TRBJ2-3, the V gene TRBV29-1; without DNA, the TCRdb call of TRBD1 cannot be checked. This CDR3 comprises 15 residues. Germline V gene lookup returns CDR1 SQVTM and CDR2 ANQGSEA. CDR3 region: CSVEAADPGPDTQYF.

The V and J genes are TRBV4-1 and TRBJ2-7; the TCRdb call, TRBD1, lacks DNA for checking. Germline assignment: CDR1 MGHRA and CDR2 YSYEKL. The CDR3 consists of 16 residues. This CDR3 is CASSQVFRTGDYEQYF.

The chain is built from TRBV25-1 and TRBJ2-7; with no DNA, the TCRdb D assignment of TRBD1 cannot be verified. The CDR3 extends over 12 amino acids. Looked up from germline, CDR1 is MGHDK and CDR2 is SYGVNS. CDR3: CASSWSGGEQYF.

CDR3 residues: CASTDEGTNPYEQYF. V and J are TRBV28 and TRBJ2-7; as DNA is missing, the TRBD1 call by TCRdb cannot be tested. CDR1 MDHEN and CDR2 SYDVKM come from the germline V gene. The CDR3 covers 15 residues. The complete variable domain, with remaining parts taken from reference TRBV28 and TRBJ2-7, reads DVKVTQSSRYLVKRTGEKVFLECVQDMDHENMFWYRQDPGLGLRLIYFSYDVKMKEKGDIPEGYSVSREKKERFSLILESASTNQTSMYLCASTDEGTNPYEQYFGPGTRLTVT.

The J gene is TRBJ2-1, the V gene TRBV7-2; the TRBD1 assignment by TCRdb is unverifiable without DNA. This CDR3 has 14 amino acids. CDR1 SGHTA and CDR2 FQGNSA come from the germline V gene. The CDR3 sequence: CASSLVAVGAEQFF.

The gene calls are TRBV7-2 and TRBJ2-7; the TCRdb D gene call, TRBD1, has no DNA to confirm it. The CDR3 consists of 17 residues. In germline, CDR1 is SGHTA, CDR2 FQGNSA. Here the CDR3 reads CASSLALRGAYPYEQYF.

The chain uses TRBV14 and TRBJ1-1; TCRdb proposes TRBD1, but this gene call is untestable without DNA. Germline CDR1 and CDR2: SGHDN and FVKESK. This CDR3 is 13 amino acids long. The CDR3 protein is CASQLGPNTEAFF. Drawing the rest from reference TRBV14 and TRBJ1-1, the complete variable domain is EAGVTQFPSHSVIEKGQTVTLRCDPISGHDNLYWYRRVMGKEIKFLLHFVKESKQDESGMPNNRFLAERTGGTYSTLKVQPAELEDSGVYFCASQLGPNTEAFFGQGTRLTVV.

The chain joins TRBV7-3 to TRBJ2-5; TCRdb reports TRBD2, a call that lacks DNA to check it against. Germline CDR1 and CDR2: SGHTA and FQGTGA. This CDR3 region has 14 residues. The CDR3 loop reads CASSLMAGRETQYF.

The V call is TRBV29-1, the J call TRBJ2-1. The CDR3 covers 12 residues. Per germline, CDR1 SQVTM and CDR2 ANQGSEA. The CDR3 protein is CSVKYSVRVWFF.

CDR3 sequence reads: CASSWIRQGGNEQFF. The V gene is TRBV7-9, the J gene TRBJ2-1; TCRdb lists TRBD1, though no DNA is available to test this call. The CDR3 extends over 15 amino acids. Germline V gene sequence: CDR1 SEHNR, CDR2 FQNEAQ (reference sequence).

The V call is TRBV6-6, the J call TRBJ2-1; TCRdb picks TRBD2, but there is no DNA to check that call. Germline V gene data show CDR1 as MNHNY and CDR2 as SVGAGI (reference sequence). The CDR3 consists of 14 residues. The CDR3 loop is CASSTSGFYNEQFF.

The chain combines TRBV12-3 or TRBV12-4 with TRBJ1-4. The CDR3 has 14 residues. The chain's CDR3 is CASSDKSTNEKLFF.

This CDR3 reads CASSPLGPGPGELFF. The rearrangement uses TRBV28 and TRBJ2-2; TCRdb's D call of TRBD2 is untestable without DNA. The germline V gene has CDR1 MDHEN and CDR2 SYDVKM. The CDR3 runs to 15 residues.

This chain uses TRBV6-2 or TRBV6-3 with TRBJ2-5. The germline gives CDR1 MNHEY, CDR2 SVGEGT. The CDR3 sequence is 14 residues long. CDR3 in amino acids: CASSYGTGPETQYF.

The V call is TRBV12-3 or TRBV12-4, the J call TRBJ1-2; checking the TCRdb D call of TRBD1 is not possible without DNA. The CDR3 consists of 14 residues. The chain's CDR3 is CASSLSGPGYGYTF.

V and J are TRBV7-3 and TRBJ2-7; TCRdb outputs TRBD2, but without DNA this stays unchecked. CDR1 is SGHTA and CDR2 is FQGTGA in the germline V gene. This CDR3 has 16 residues. The CDR3 loop reads CASSRPRGDSMDEQYF.

The chain couples TRBV28 to TRBJ2-2; TCRdb selects TRBD2, and the lack of DNA leaves this call unchecked. Germline V gene sequence: CDR1 MDHEN, CDR2 SYDVKM. The CDR3 contains 17 residues. The CDR3 reads CATGALGLAAPTGELFF. Full variable domain (outside the CDR3, taken from reference TRBV28 and TRBJ2-2): DVKVTQSSRYLVKRTGEKVFLECVQDMDHENMFWYRQDPGLGLRLIYFSYDVKMKEKGDIPEGYSVSREKKERFSLILESASTNQTSMYLCATGALGLAAPTGELFFGEGSRLTVL.

This chain links TRBV4-3 with TRBJ1-6; without DNA, the TCRdb call of TRBD1 cannot be checked. CDR1 is LGHNA and CDR2 is YSLEER in the germline V gene. CDR3 length equals 18 residues. The chain's CDR3 is CASSQDLTGTVINSPLHF.